Following are 3 T cell receptor beta chains from one sample sequenced in a study of CD8+ T cells in alopecia areata. Noted treatment: oral pan-JAK inhibitor, 5-10 mg twice daily. After isolation, RNA underwent reverse transcription to generate cDNA as the sequencing template. The protocol was immunoSEQ multiplex PCR, while the TCRdb copy is restricted to in-frame clones and leaves out a portion. The sample lists more than 150,000 clones; around 49% were seen once. The sequences come from CD8+ T cells sorted from blood, collected at roughly week 52, from a patient treated with tofacitinib. All receptors come from a human donor with alopecia areata.

The chain links TRBV6-5 to TRBJ1-2, with 7 bases fitting TRBD1. The CDR3 sequence is 13 residues long. The germline CDR1 and CDR2 sequences are MNHEY and SVGAGI. V lost 8 bases, J lost 0 bases, and 3 bases stayed unmatched. CDR3 residues: CASRDSSNYGYTF. The CDR3 DNA follows: TGTGCCAGCCGGGACAGTTCTAACTATGGCTACACCTTC.

This clone has just a few counts. V is TRBV19 and J is TRBJ1-5; the D is unclear. V lost 2 bases and J 0 bases, leaving 8 bases between the germline ends. The CDR3 runs to 15 residues. Looked up from germline, CDR1 is LNHDA and CDR2 is SQIVND (reference sequence). The CDR3 bases are TGTGCCAGTAGTATAACACCTTATAGCAATCAGCCCCAGCATTTT. Translated, it gives CASSITPYSNQPQHF.

This clone was seen just once. The chain recombines TRBV25-1 with TRBJ1-2; no firm D call. V lost 2 bases and J 1 base, leaving 11 bases between the germline ends. Germline lookup yields CDR1 MGHDK and CDR2 SYGVNS. The CDR3 covers 15 residues. The CDR3 is CASSEHGEINYGYTF. In DNA form, the CDR3 reads TGTGCCAGCAGTGAACACGGAGAGATTAACTATGGCTACACCTTC.